Following are 17 T cell receptor beta chains from one sample sequenced in a study of T cell changes during pregnancy in multiple sclerosis. Some clones are missing from TCRdb's copy, which holds only in-frame ones; the method was immunoSEQ multiplex PCR. The sample shows around 23,000 clones, over 85% of them seen only once. Material: CD8+ T cells from peripheral blood mononuclear cells, obtained in the third trimester of pregnancy. The source of these receptors is a female donor in good health, enrolled as a control in a pregnancy study.

The gene calls are TRBV28 and TRBJ1-2; D may be TRBD1 (5 bases). Germline CDR1 and CDR2: MDHEN and SYDVKM. V lost 5 bases and J lost 6, with 13 bases in between. The CDR3 extends over 13 amino acids. In DNA, the CDR3 is TGTGCCAGCAGTCCGCGCCCGGACAATGGCTACACCTTC. This sequence encodes CASSPRPDNGYTF.

The genes are TRBV2 and TRBJ2-7; 9 nucleotides agree with TRBD2. Germline V lookup: CDR1 SNHLY, CDR2 FYNNEI. Losses at the gene ends were 1 base for V and 4 bases for J; bases not matched to a gene: 11. The CDR3 contains 17 residues. CDR3 DNA: TGTGCCAGCAGTGAAGGAGGAGTCCTAGCGGGGTTATACGAGCAGTACTTC. This gives the protein CASSEGGVLAGLYEQYF.

The rearrangement uses TRBV6-5 and TRBJ1-1; TRBD1 might be the D (6 bases). Germline V gene sequence: CDR1 MNHEY, CDR2 SVGAGI. The CDR3 contains 15 residues. Trimming shortened V by 0 bases and J by 5 bases, and 13 bases separated the two germline ends. The CDR3 bases are TGTGCCAGCAGTTACTCCGAGGGGGTAGTTACTGAAGCTTTCTTT. Translated, it gives CASSYSEGVVTEAFF.

In nucleotides, the CDR3 is TGTGCCAGCAGCGTAGCGGGGGGATTAAATGAGCAGTTCTTC. This gives the protein CASSVAGGLNEQFF. The chain links TRBV9 to TRBJ2-1, with 7 bases that match TRBD2. The germline CDR1 and CDR2 sequences are SGDLS and YYNGEE. The ends lost 0 bases at V and 7 bases at J; junction bases unmatched: 4. The CDR3 has 14 amino acids.

This clone was counted once. V is TRBV19 and J is TRBJ1-5, with D tentatively TRBD1 (6 bases). Germline V gene lookup returns CDR1 LNHDA and CDR2 SQIVND (reference sequence). The CDR3 has 15 residues. The germline V and J ends were trimmed by 11 bases and 0 bases, with 17 bases remaining between them. The CDR3 region is CAGRTGHYSNQPQHF. DNA of the CDR3: TGTGCCGGCCGAACGGGACACTATAGCAATCAGCCCCAGCATTTT.

CDR3: CATSTSPDTAGELFF. The CDR3 nucleotides read TGTGCCACCAGCACCTCTCCAGACACGGCCGGGGAGCTGTTTTTT. The rearrangement uses TRBV15 and TRBJ2-2; D remains unclear. V lost 4 bases and J lost 6, with 15 bases in between. Germline loops: CDR1 LNHNV, CDR2 YYDKDF (reference sequence). There are 15 residues in the CDR3.

The J gene is TRBJ1-2, the V gene TRBV13; D may be TRBD1 (5 bases). V lost 3 bases and J lost 4, with 9 bases in between. Germline lookup yields CDR1 PRHDT and CDR2 FYEKMQ (reference sequence). The CDR3 consists of 13 residues. The CDR3 is CASSFRVGYGYTF. The CDR3 DNA follows: TGTGCCAGCAGCTTCAGGGTCGGCTATGGCTACACCTTC.

V gene TRBV19 combines with J gene TRBJ2-2, with D unclear. V was clipped by 3 bases and J by 7 bases, with 9 bases between them. Germline values: CDR1 LNHDA, CDR2 SQIVND (reference sequence). This CDR3 is built from 13 residues. This CDR3 is CASSMISSGELFF. The DNA of the CDR3 is TGTGCCAGTAGTATGATTTCTAGCGGGGAGCTGTTTTTT.

CDR3 in amino acids: CASSFGGEVNEQYF. CDR3 in DNA: TGTGCCAGCAGTTTCGGGGGAGAGGTCAACGAGCAGTACTTC. The gene calls are TRBV27 and TRBJ2-7; D is possibly TRBD2 (6 bases). This CDR3 has 14 residues. Germline V gene lookup returns CDR1 MNHEY and CDR2 SMNVEV (reference sequence). With 3 bases removed from V and 5 bases from J, the gap between germline ends came to 14 bases.

This chain uses TRBV30 with TRBJ2-3; 11 bases line up with TRBD1. J gave up 4 bases and V 4 bases, and 4 bases lay outside the gene matches. The germline V gene has CDR1 GTSNPN and CDR2 SVGIG (reference sequence). The CDR3 is 14 amino acids. CDR3: CAWTPGQGADTQYF. In DNA, the CDR3 is TGTGCCTGGACCCCGGGACAGGGGGCAGATACGCAGTATTTT.

The V gene is TRBV6-5, the J gene TRBJ2-7; D is possibly TRBD1 (5 bases). The CDR3 totals 15 residues. Trimming removed 0 bases from V and 2 bases from J, with 11 bases in between. The germline V gene has CDR1 MNHEY and CDR2 SVGAGI. The CDR3: CASSYSHRSTYEQYF. The CDR3 bases are TGTGCCAGCAGTTACTCGCACAGGTCGACCTACGAGCAGTACTTC.

V is TRBV9 and J is TRBJ1-1; 9 nucleotides align to TRBD1. The length of the CDR3 is 15 residues. With V trimmed by 0 bases and J by 4 bases, 4 bases remained unmatched. Per germline, CDR1 SGDLS and CDR2 YYNGEE. The CDR3 is CASSVVGQGTTEAFF. As DNA, the CDR3 is TGTGCCAGCAGCGTAGTGGGACAGGGTACCACTGAAGCTTTCTTT.

The CDR3 DNA reads TGCGCCAGCAGCTTGGCCTCGGTGACACACCAAGAGACCCAGTACTTC. Protein product: CASSLASVTHQETQYF. The rearrangement uses TRBV5-1 and TRBJ2-5; D ambiguous. The CDR3 runs to 16 residues. Germline loops: CDR1 SGHRS, CDR2 YFSETQ. With 0 bases removed from V and 0 bases from J, the gap between germline ends came to 12 bases.

The V gene is TRBV4-1, the J gene TRBJ2-3; D gene unclear. Germline CDR1 reads MGHRA; CDR2 reads YSYEKL. V was pared by 3 bases and J by 0 bases, with 19 bases between. The CDR3 is 18 amino acids. CDR3 sequence: CASSHPLVKASSTDTQYF. The CDR3 DNA sequence: TGCGCCAGCAGCCACCCGCTAGTGAAGGCCTCTAGCACAGATACGCAGTATTTT.

This clone was found a few times. The genes are TRBV7-9 and TRBJ1-1, with D maybe TRBD1 (6 bases). CDR3 length equals 12 residues. V gave up 5 bases and J gave up 3 bases, with 7 bases separating them. From germline, CDR1 is SEHNR and CDR2 FQNEAQ (reference sequence). CDR3 amino acids: CASSDRYTEAFF. The CDR3 nucleotides are TGTGCCAGCAGCGACAGGTACACTGAAGCTTTCTTT. The full variable domain, rest sourced from reference TRBV7-9 and TRBJ1-1, is DTGVSQNPRHKITKRGQNVTFRCDPISEHNRLYWYRQTLGQGPEFLTYFQNEAQLEKSRLLSDRFSAERPKGSFSTLEIQRTEQGDSAMYLCASSDRYTEAFFGQGTRLTVV.

This chain links TRBV5-1 with TRBJ2-2; TRBD2 matches at 11 bases. J gave up 4 bases and V 5 bases, and 7 bases lay outside the gene matches. This CDR3 comprises 16 residues. Germline V CDR1 and CDR2: SGHRS, YFSETQ. The CDR3 loop is CASRGLLAGVTGELFF. CDR3 DNA sequence: TGCGCCAGCAGGGGCCTACTAGCGGGAGTCACCGGGGAGCTGTTTTTT.

A few counts support this clone. The V gene is TRBV27, the J gene TRBJ1-5; D might be TRBD1 (6 bases). Germline values: CDR1 MNHEY, CDR2 SMNVEV (reference sequence). CDR3 length equals 15 residues. V was cut by 3 bases and J by 5 bases, with 14 bases left in between. In DNA form, the CDR3 reads TGTGCCAGCAGTTTCTCCGGCAGGGGAGATCAGCCCCAGCATTTT. Protein sequence: CASSFSGRGDQPQHF.